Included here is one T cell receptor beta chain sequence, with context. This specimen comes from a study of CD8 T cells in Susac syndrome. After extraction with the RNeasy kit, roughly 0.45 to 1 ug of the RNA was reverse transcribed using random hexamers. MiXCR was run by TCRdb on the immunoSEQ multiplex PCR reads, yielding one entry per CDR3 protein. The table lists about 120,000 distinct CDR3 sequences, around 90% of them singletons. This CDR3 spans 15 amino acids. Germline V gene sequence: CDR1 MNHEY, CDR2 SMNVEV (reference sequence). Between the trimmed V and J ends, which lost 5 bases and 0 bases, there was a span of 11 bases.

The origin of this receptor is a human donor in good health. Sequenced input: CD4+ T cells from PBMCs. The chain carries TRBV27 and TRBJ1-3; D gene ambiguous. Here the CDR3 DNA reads TGTGCCAGCAGTATCGCCGGGATCTCTGGAAACACCATATATTTT. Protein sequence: CASSIAGISGNTIYF.